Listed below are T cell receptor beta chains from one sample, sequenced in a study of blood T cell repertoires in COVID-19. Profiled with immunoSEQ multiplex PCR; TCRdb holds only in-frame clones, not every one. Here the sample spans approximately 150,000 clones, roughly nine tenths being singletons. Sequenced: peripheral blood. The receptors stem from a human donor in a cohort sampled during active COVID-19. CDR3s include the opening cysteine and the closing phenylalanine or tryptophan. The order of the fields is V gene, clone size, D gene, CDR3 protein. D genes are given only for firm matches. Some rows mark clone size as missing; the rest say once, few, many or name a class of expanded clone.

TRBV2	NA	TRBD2	CASSEGASGGFGELFF
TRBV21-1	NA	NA	CASSPRCAFEQYF
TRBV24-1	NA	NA	CATSDLYRSYEQYF
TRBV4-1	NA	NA	CASSPQWLAFALHF
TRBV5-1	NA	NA	CASSPDTGSGEKLFF
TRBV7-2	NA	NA	CASSLNGAFF
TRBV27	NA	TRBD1	CASSPGPRGSSYNEQFF
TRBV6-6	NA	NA	CASSYLGGASYEQYF
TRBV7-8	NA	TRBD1	CASSARDRGNTEAFF
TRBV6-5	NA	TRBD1	CASSPGQGASEYF
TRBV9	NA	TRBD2	CASSPSGGANGETQYF
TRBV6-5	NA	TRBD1	CASSYGDSNTEAFF
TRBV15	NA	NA	CATSRPSWGGEKLFF
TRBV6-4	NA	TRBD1	CASTRTGQDQPQHF
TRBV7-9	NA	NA	CASSLRTNDNEQFF
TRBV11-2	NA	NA	CASSLIRGDEQFF
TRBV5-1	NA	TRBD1	CASGPGQGPSNYGYTF
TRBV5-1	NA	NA	CASSSRGGHDTQYF
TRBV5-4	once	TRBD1	CASRPLGGPFWEQYF
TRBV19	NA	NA	CASGLRGQETQYF
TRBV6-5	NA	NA	CASASGVNNEQFF
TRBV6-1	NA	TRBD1	CASSEAWTGSTDTQYF
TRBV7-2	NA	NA	CASSIFSGANVLTF
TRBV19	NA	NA	CASSTFAGKNYEQYF
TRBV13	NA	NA	CASSLGRHPGVAEAFF
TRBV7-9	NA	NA	CASSLGAFTDTQYF
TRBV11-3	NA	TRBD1	CASSRRGTANTGELFF